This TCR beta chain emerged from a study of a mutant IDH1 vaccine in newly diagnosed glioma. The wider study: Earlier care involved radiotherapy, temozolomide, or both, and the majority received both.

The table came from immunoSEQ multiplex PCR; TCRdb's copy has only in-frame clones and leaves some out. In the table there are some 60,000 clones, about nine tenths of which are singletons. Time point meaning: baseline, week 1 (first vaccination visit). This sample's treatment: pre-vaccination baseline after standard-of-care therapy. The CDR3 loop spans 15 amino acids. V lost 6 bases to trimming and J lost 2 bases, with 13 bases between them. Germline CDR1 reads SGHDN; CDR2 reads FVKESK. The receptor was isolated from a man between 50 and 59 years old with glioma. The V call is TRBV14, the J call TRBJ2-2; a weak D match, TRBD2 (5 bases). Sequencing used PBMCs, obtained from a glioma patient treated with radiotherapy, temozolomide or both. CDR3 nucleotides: TGTGCCAGCAGACCCAGCGGATATAACACCGGGGAGCTGTTTTTT. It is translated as CASRPSGYNTGELFF. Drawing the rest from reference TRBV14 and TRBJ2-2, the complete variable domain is EAGVTQFPSHSVIEKGQTVTLRCDPISGHDNLYWYRRVMGKEIKFLLHFVKESKQDESGMPNNRFLAERTGGTYSTLKVQPAELEDSGVYFCASRPSGYNTGELFFGEGSRLTVL.